The 23 T cell receptor beta chains presented below share a single source sample, sequenced in a study of PD-1 blockade in classical Hodgkin lymphoma. Every patient relapsed after autologous stem cell transplantation, and brentuximab vedotin exposure varied. TCRdb keeps only in-frame clones here, not all; method: immunoSEQ multiplex PCR. The table records around 39,000 clones, around 76% of them present only once. This material consisted of peripheral blood mononuclear cells (PBMCs), taken before the second cycle of nivolumab. The receptor set was obtained from a human donor with classical Hodgkin lymphoma.

V is TRBV5-6 and J is TRBJ1-2; 7 nucleotides align to TRBD1. The CDR3 is made up of 16 amino acids. CDR1 and CDR2 (germline): SGHDT, YYEEEE. With 5 bases clipped from V and 3 bases from J, the junction kept 13 bases outside the gene matches. DNA of the CDR3: TGTGCCAGCAGTCCGACAGGGCCATCCCCTTACTATGGCTACACCTTC. As protein: CASSPTGPSPYYGYTF.

The chain carries TRBV11-1 and TRBJ2-7, with 8 bases aligning to TRBD2. The CDR3 has 15 amino acids. In germline, CDR1 is SGHAT, CDR2 FQDESV (reference sequence). Trimming took 4 bases from V and 0 from J; bases not matched to a gene: 5. CDR3 region: CASSSSGGSSYEQYF. The DNA for the CDR3 is TGTGCCAGCAGCTCGAGCGGGGGCAGCTCCTACGAGCAGTACTTC.

The rearrangement uses TRBV6-1 and TRBJ1-6; TRBD1 is a possible D gene (5 bases). There are 15 residues in the CDR3. Germline V gives CDR1 MNHNS, CDR2 SASEGT. V dropped 5 bases and J dropped 7 bases, with 15 bases sitting between them. In DNA form, the CDR3 reads TGTGCCAGCAGTATCCAAGGGGCTCAAAATTCACCCCTCCACTTT. It is translated as CASSIQGAQNSPLHF.

The chain is built from TRBV7-3 and TRBJ2-3; D possibly corresponds to TRBD1 (6 bases). The CDR3 has 15 amino acids. The V end lost 5 bases, the J end lost 0 bases, and 12 bases lay between the germline ends. Germline-derived CDR1 and CDR2 are SGHTA and FQGTGA. Here the CDR3 DNA reads TGTGCCAGCAGCCCCCGAACAGGGAGCACAGATACGCAGTATTTT. Translation: CASSPRTGSTDTQYF. Filled out from reference TRBV7-3 and TRBJ2-3, the complete variable domain reads GAGVSQTPSNKVTEKGKYVELRCDPISGHTALYWYRQSLGQGPEFLIYFQGTGAADDSGLPNDRFFAVRPEGSVSTLKIQRTERGDSAVYLCASSPRTGSTDTQYFGPGTRLTVL.

V gene TRBV5-4 combines with J gene TRBJ1-1; perhaps TRBD1 as D (6 bases). There are 13 residues in the CDR3. V lost 4 bases to trimming and J lost 0 bases, with 7 bases between them. Germline loops: CDR1 SGHNT, CDR2 YYREEE (reference sequence). The CDR3 bases are TGTGCCAGCAGCAGGGACATGAACACTGAAGCTTTCTTT. This translates into CASSRDMNTEAFF. The variable domain in full, with the rest retrieved from reference TRBV5-4 and TRBJ1-1, is ETGVTQSPTHLIKTRGQQVTLRCSSQSGHNTVSWYQQALGQGPQFIFQYYREEENGRGNFPPRFSGLQFPNYSSELNVNALELDDSALYLCASSRDMNTEAFFGQGTRLTVV.

The chain joins TRBV5-1 to TRBJ1-2; D uncertain. The CDR3 loop spans 16 amino acids. V lost 0 bases and J 0 bases, leaving 12 bases between the germline ends. Per germline, CDR1 SGHRS and CDR2 YFSETQ. The CDR3 here is CASSLGAGIANYGYTF. CDR3 bases: TGCGCCAGCAGCTTGGGGGCAGGCATAGCTAACTATGGCTACACCTTC.

The rearrangement uses TRBV12-5 and TRBJ1-4, with 7 nucleotides matching TRBD1. This CDR3 has 13 amino acids. V shed 7 bases and J 4 bases; nucleotides not matched to a gene: 3. Germline CDR1 and CDR2: LGHNT and FRNRAP. As DNA, the CDR3 is TGTGCTAGTGCCCGGGACAGTAATGAAAAACTGTTTTTT. This translates into CASARDSNEKLFF. The variable domain in full, completed from reference TRBV12-5 and TRBJ1-4, reads DARVTQTPRHKVTEMGQEVTMRCQPILGHNTVFWYRQTMMQGLELLAYFRNRAPLDDSGMPKDRFSAEMPDATLATLKIQPSEPRDSAVYFCASARDSNEKLFFGSGTQLSVL.

This clone was observed a single time. The V and J genes are TRBV2 and TRBJ2-3; D gene unclear. The CDR3 sequence is 12 residues long. The germline CDR1 and CDR2 sequences are SNHLY and FYNNEI. V was trimmed by 8 bases and J by 4 bases, leaving 10 bases between them. The CDR3 DNA is TGTGCCAGCTCTTTACGTGCAGATACGCAGTATTTT. Translated: CASSLRADTQYF.

This clone is labeled medium-sized. The chain joins TRBV2 to TRBJ1-2, with D perhaps matching TRBD1 (5 bases). The CDR3 contains 13 residues. From germline, CDR1 is SNHLY and CDR2 FYNNEI. V was clipped by 3 bases and J by 8 bases, with 13 bases between them. The CDR3 protein is CASSEVGVSGYTF. CDR3 bases: TGTGCCAGCAGTGAGGTGGGGGTGAGCGGCTACACCTTC. The full variable domain, in which reference TRBV2 and TRBJ1-2 provide the parts outside the CDR3, is EPEVTQTPSHQVTQMGQEVILRCVPISNHLYFYWYRQILGQKVEFLVSFYNNEISEKSEIFDDQFSVERPDGSNFTLKIRSTKLEDSAMYFCASSEVGVSGYTFGSGTRLTVV.

This sequence joins TRBV10-2 and TRBJ1-6; possibly TRBD1 for D (5 bases). Trimming took off 2 bases at V and 8 bases at J, with 13 bases between the two ends. The CDR3 extends over 15 amino acids. Germline V gene lookup returns CDR1 WSHSY and CDR2 SAAADI. CDR3 in DNA: TGCGCCAGCAGTGAGGGCAGGGCGGGAGATTCACCCCTCCACTTT. It translates to CASSEGRAGDSPLHF.

V gene TRBV5-4 combines with J gene TRBJ2-3; no clear D gene. Per the germline V gene, CDR1 is SGHNT and CDR2 is YYREEE (reference sequence). The CDR3 extends over 13 amino acids. Trimming removed 1 base at V and 2 bases at J, with 5 bases between. The DNA of the CDR3 is TGTGCCAGCAGCTTGAGTCCCACAGATACGCAGTATTTT. Translation: CASSLSPTDTQYF. Full variable domain (outside the CDR3, taken from reference TRBV5-4 and TRBJ2-3): ETGVTQSPTHLIKTRGQQVTLRCSSQSGHNTVSWYQQALGQGPQFIFQYYREEENGRGNFPPRFSGLQFPNYSSELNVNALELDDSALYLCASSLSPTDTQYFGPGTRLTVL.

The chain joins TRBV27 to TRBJ2-5; the match to TRBD1 covers 8 bases. V lost 3 bases, J lost 4 bases, and 1 base stayed unmatched. The CDR3 loop spans 13 amino acids. Germline V gene data show CDR1 as MNHEY and CDR2 as SMNVEV (reference sequence). CDR3 sequence: CASSLTGVETQYF. The CDR3 DNA is TGTGCCAGCAGTTTGACAGGGGTAGAGACCCAGTACTTC.

CDR3 residues: CASSLSYIGELFF. The CDR3 region has the DNA TGTGCCAGCAGTTTATCCTATATCGGGGAGCTGTTTTTT. The rearrangement uses TRBV27 and TRBJ2-2, with D unresolved. The germline V gene encodes CDR1 MNHEY and CDR2 SMNVEV (reference sequence). Trimming cost V 0 bases and J 7 bases, with 6 bases left between them. The CDR3 spans 13 residues.

The chain combines TRBV5-6 with TRBJ2-2; D unclear. Germline CDR1 SGHDT, CDR2 YYEEEE. The V gene lost 0 bases and the J gene lost 1 base, with 7 bases spanning the gap. The length of the CDR3 is 15 residues. Here the CDR3 reads CASSLDRRNTGELFF. CDR3 coding DNA: TGTGCCAGCAGCTTGGACAGAAGGAACACCGGGGAGCTGTTTTTT.

The V call is TRBV5-1, the J call TRBJ2-7; D uncertain. CDR1 and CDR2 from the germline V gene are SGHRS and YFSETQ. Trimming shortened V by 0 bases and J by 7 bases, and 8 bases separated the two germline ends. This CDR3 spans 12 amino acids. The CDR3 coding sequence is TGCGCCAGCAGCTTGGGGTTCGCGGAGCAGTACTTC. Amino acid sequence: CASSLGFAEQYF.

This chain connects TRBV10-3 to TRBJ2-7; 10 positions match TRBD2. The CDR3 runs to 14 residues. V shed 4 bases, J shed 3 bases, and the junction held 3 bases outside the gene matches. CDR1 is ENHRY and CDR2 is SYGVKD in the germline V gene. CDR3 amino acids: CAISGASGGYEQYF. Written as DNA, the CDR3 is TGTGCCATCAGTGGGGCTAGCGGGGGCTACGAGCAGTACTTC.

This chain connects TRBV5-6 to TRBJ2-3; 11 nucleotides line up with TRBD2. The V gene end was trimmed by 3 bases and the J gene end by 5 bases; junction bases not matched to a gene: 5. CDR3 size: 15 residues. The germline gives CDR1 SGHDT, CDR2 YYEEEE. The chain's CDR3 is CASSYLAGGRDTQYF. The CDR3 DNA follows: TGTGCCAGCAGCTATTTAGCGGGGGGGCGAGATACGCAGTATTTT.

This rearrangement joins TRBV6-5 to TRBJ2-7; the match to TRBD1 covers 8 bases. This CDR3 has 15 residues. In germline, CDR1 is MNHEY, CDR2 SVGAGI. V shed 7 bases and J 5 bases; nucleotides not matched to a gene: 13. The DNA of the CDR3 is TGTGCCAGCATCCGACCCGGGACAGGCCGGAACGAGCAGTACTTC. Encoded protein: CASIRPGTGRNEQYF.

The chain uses TRBV7-9 and TRBJ2-5; TRBD2 matches at 12 bases. J gave up 4 bases and V 6 bases, and 9 bases lay outside the gene matches. CDR1 is SEHNR and CDR2 is FQNEAQ in the germline V gene (reference sequence). CDR3 length: 16 amino acids. CDR3 residues: CASSPASGGAVETQYF. CDR3 in DNA: TGTGCCAGCAGTCCCGCTAGCGGGGGGGCCGTAGAGACCCAGTACTTC.

This sequence joins TRBV14 and TRBJ1-2; the D gene is possibly TRBD1 (5 bases). Deletions cut 4 bases from V and 4 bases from J, with 16 bases between. This CDR3 region has 15 residues. The germline gives CDR1 SGHDN, CDR2 FVKESK. In DNA, the CDR3 is TGTGCCAGCAGCCTATCAGCGGCAGGGATCTATGGCTACACCTTC. Its protein is CASSLSAAGIYGYTF.

The chain links TRBV5-4 to TRBJ1-2; no clear D gene. CDR1 is SGHNT and CDR2 is YYREEE in the germline V gene (reference sequence). The V end was cut by 4 bases, the J end by 2 bases, with 18 bases between. The length of the CDR3 is 16 residues. For the CDR3, the DNA is TGTGCCAGCAGCCTCCACTGGGAGCATTCAAACTATGGCTACACCTTC. It yields the protein CASSLHWEHSNYGYTF. Variable domain in full (rest from reference TRBV5-4 and TRBJ1-2): ETGVTQSPTHLIKTRGQQVTLRCSSQSGHNTVSWYQQALGQGPQFIFQYYREEENGRGNFPPRFSGLQFPNYSSELNVNALELDDSALYLCASSLHWEHSNYGYTFGSGTRLTVV.

The table lists this clone with a few counts. The DNA of the CDR3 is TGCGCCAGCAGCCAAGATGCGAGCGTTCTGAACACCGGGGAGCTGTTTTTT. This gives the protein CASSQDASVLNTGELFF. The chain is built from TRBV4-3 and TRBJ2-2; no clear D. Per germline, CDR1 LGHNA and CDR2 YSLEER. The V and J ends lost 0 bases and 1 base respectively, with 12 bases between them. The CDR3 length is 17 residues.

The chain employs TRBV7-2 and TRBJ1-3; D uncertain. Germline V gene sequence: CDR1 SGHTA, CDR2 FQGNSA. CDR3 length: 12 amino acids. Trimming took off 2 bases at V and 5 bases at J, with 4 bases between the two ends. CDR3 sequence reads: CASSLRRNTIYF. CDR3 in DNA: TGTGCCAGCAGCTTACGGAGAAACACCATATATTTT.